This T cell receptor (beta chain) appears in the sequencing data of a study of shared clonotypes between healthy human individuals. Study context: Per donor, three plates held CD4 naive cells, three held CD4 memory, two held CD8 naive and one held CD8 memory. Study-wide results and caveats: Among non-shared clonotypes, generation probabilities were lower than among those shared by all four donors.

Worth noting for this clone: Its antigen is still unknown.

CD4+ cells were split into CD45RA+ naive and CD45RA-negative memory subsets. TCRdb's copy holds only in-frame clones and misses some; the assay was immunoSEQ multiplex PCR. The sample holds hundreds of thousands of clones, under 80% seen once. Input material: memory CD4+ T cells sorted from blood. Noted subset: CD45RA-negative fraction. The sequence came from a woman in her 30s in good health.

The CDR3 coding sequence is TGTGCCAGCAGCTTAAGCCGAAGCTCCTACAATGAGCAGTTCTTC. Protein product: CASSLSRSSYNEQFF. The rearrangement links TRBV7-9 to TRBJ2-1, with D unresolved. Deletions cut 2 bases from V and 0 bases from J, with 8 bases between. Germline V gene data show CDR1 as SEHNR and CDR2 as FQNEAQ (reference sequence). The CDR3 length is 15 residues.